This record concerns one TCR beta chain sequence. Its specificity is unknown. This entry belongs to a study of blood T cells in healthy people across ages. Together with a sample-barcoded 5' primer, a J-beta primer mix was included in a second PCR lasting 7 to 11 cycles. Each CDR3 protein is one row after TCRdb ran MiXCR on the 5' RACE reads. The repertoire holds around 940,000 distinct CDR3 sequences, with around 54% as singletons. Overall study findings and caveats: There were more naive CD4+ cells and higher diversity in long-lived donors than in aged donors.

The V end was cut by 6 bases, the J end by 6 bases, with 24 bases between. This CDR3 is 17 amino acids long. The sequenced sample consisted of blood. The chain combines TRBV12-3 or TRBV12-4 with TRBJ2-1; D could derive from TRBD1 or TRBD2 (5 bases each). The source of this sequence is a woman aged 55-69 years in good health. This CDR3 is CASRLFGTTNRLNEQFF. CDR3 in DNA: TGTGCCAGCAGGTTATTCGGGACGACTAACCGGCTCAATGAGCAGTTCTTC.